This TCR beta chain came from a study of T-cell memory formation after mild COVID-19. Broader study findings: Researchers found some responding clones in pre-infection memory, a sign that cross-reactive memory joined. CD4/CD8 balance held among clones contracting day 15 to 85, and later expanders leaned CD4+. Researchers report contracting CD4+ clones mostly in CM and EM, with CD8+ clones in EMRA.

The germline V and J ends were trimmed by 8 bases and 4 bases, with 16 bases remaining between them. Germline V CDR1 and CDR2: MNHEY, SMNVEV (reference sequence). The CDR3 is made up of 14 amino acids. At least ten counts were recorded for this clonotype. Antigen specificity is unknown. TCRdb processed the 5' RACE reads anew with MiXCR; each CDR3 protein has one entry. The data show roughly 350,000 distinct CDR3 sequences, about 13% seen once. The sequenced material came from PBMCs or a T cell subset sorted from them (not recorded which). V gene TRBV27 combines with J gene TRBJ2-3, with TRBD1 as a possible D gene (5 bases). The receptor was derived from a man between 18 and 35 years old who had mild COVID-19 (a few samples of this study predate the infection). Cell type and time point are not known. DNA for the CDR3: TGTGCCAGCGCCTCAAATGGGGCGCCAGATACGCAGTATTTT. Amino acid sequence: CASASNGAPDTQYF.